This T cell receptor (beta chain) was captured in a study of monozygotic twins with inflammatory bowel disease. Whole-study results and caveats: Among the T cells, different subtypes could not be distinguished.

Per TCR library, 3,500 to 4,000 ng of total RNA was used. UMIs were attached via template switching, each with a 6-nucleotide sample barcode. Using the 5' RACE reads, TCRdb records one entry per CDR3 protein without DNA. This sample's table has 300,000 to 400,000 distinct CDR3 sequences. The CDR3 has 15 residues. Germline assignment: CDR1 MGHRA and CDR2 YSYEKL. As concerns this clonotype: Antigen: not known.

The V and J genes are TRBV4-1 and TRBJ2-7; absent DNA, TCRdb's TRBD2 call cannot be checked. The receptor was derived from a human donor with ulcerative colitis or Crohn's disease, or a healthy co-twin of an affected twin (not recorded which). The sequenced sample consisted of blood. The CDR3 sequence is CASSQTSGGSYEQYF.